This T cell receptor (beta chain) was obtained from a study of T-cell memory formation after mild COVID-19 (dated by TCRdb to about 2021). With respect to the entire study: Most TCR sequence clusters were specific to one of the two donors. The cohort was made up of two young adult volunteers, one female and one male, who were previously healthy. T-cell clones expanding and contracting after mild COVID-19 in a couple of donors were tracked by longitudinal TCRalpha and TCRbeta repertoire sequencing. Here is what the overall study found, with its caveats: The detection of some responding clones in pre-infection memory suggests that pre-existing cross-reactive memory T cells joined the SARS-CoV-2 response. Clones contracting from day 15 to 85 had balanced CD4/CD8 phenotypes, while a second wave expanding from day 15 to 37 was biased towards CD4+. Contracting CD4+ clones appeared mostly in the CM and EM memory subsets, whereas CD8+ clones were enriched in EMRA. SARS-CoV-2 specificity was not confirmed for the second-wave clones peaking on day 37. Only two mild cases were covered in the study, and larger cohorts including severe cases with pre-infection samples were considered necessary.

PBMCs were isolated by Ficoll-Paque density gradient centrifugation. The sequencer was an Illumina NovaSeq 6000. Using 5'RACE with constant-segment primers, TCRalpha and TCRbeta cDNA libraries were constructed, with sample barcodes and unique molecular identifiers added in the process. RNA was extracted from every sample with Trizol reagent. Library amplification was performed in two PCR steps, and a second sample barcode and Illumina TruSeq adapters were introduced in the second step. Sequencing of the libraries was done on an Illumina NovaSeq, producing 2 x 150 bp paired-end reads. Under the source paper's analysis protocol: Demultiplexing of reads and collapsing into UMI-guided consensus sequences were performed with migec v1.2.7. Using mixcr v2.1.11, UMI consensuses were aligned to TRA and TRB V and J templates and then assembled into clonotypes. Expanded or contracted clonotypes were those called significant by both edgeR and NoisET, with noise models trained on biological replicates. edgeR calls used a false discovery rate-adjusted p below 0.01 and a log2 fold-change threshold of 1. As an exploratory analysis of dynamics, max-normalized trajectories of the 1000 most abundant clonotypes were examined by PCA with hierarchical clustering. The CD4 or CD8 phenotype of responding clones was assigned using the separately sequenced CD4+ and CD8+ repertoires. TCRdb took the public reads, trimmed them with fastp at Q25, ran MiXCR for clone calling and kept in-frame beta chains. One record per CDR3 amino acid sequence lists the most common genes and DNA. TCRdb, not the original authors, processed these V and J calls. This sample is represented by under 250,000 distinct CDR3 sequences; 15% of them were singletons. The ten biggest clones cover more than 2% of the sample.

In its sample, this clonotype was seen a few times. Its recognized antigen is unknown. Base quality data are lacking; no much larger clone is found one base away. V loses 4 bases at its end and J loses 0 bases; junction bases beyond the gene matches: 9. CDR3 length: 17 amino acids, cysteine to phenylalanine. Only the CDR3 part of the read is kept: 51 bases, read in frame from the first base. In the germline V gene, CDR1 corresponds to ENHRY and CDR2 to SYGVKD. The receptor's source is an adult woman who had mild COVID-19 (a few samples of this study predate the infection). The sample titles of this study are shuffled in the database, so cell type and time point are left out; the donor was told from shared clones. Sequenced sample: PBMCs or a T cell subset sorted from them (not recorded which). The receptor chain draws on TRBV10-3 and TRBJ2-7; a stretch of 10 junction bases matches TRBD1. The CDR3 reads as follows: CAISGSPGQGSSYEQYF. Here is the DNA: TGTGCCATCAGTGGTTCCCCGGGACAGGGGAGCTCCTACGAGCAGTACTTC.